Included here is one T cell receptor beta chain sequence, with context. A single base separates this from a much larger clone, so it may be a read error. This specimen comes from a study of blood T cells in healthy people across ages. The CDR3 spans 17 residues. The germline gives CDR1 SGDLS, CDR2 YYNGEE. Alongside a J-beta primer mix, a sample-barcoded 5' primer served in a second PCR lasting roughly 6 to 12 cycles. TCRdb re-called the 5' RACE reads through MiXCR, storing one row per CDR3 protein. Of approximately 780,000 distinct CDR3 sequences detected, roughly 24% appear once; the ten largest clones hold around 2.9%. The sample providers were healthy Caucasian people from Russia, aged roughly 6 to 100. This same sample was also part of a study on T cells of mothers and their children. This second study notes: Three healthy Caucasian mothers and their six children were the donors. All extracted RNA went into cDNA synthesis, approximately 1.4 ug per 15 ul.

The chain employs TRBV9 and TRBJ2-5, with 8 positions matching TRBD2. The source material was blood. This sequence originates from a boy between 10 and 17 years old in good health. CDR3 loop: CASRVGRGGTLQETQYF. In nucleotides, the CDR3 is TGTGCCAGCCGCGTAGGACGGGGGGGCACACTCCAAGAGACCCAGTACTTC.